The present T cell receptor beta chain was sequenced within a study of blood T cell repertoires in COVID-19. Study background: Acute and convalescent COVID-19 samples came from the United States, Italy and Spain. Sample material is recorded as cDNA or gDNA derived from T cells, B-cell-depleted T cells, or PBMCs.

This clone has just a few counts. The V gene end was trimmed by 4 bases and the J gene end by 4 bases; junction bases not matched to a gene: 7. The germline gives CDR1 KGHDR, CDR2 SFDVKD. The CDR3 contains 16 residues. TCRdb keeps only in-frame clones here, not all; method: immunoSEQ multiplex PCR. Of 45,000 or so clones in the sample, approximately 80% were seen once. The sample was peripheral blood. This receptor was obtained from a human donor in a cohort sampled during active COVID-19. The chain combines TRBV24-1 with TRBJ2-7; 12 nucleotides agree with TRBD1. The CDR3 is CATSEPGTGGRYEQYF. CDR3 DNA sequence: TGTGCCACCAGTGAACCCGGGACAGGGGGCAGGTACGAGCAGTACTTC.